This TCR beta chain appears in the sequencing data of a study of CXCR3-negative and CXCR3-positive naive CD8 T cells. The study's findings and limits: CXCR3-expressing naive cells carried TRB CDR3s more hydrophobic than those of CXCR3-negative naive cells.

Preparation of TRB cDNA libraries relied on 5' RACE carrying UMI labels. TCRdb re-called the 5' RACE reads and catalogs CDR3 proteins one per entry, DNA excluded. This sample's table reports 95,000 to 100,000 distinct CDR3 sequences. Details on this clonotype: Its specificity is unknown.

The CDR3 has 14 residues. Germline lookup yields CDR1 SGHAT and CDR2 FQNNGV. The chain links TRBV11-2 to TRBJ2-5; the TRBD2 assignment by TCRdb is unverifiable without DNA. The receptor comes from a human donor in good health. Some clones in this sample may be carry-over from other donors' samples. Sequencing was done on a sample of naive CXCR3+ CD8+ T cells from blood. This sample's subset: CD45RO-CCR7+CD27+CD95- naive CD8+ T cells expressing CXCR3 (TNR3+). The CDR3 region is CASRKTRGKETQYF.